Described below is a single T cell receptor beta chain sequence and its context. The record originates from a study of technical replicates of blood from a few donors. Repertoires were generated with immunoSEQ multiplex PCR, while TCRdb's copy carries only in-frame clones and drops some. This sample has tens of thousands of clones, with nearly 98% found just once. Trimming took 5 bases from V and 5 from J, leaving 7 bases between them. From germline, CDR1 is SQVTM and CDR2 ANQGSEA. The CDR3 contains 11 residues. The source is a human donor in good health. Material: T cells isolated from PBMCs. The chain combines TRBV29-1 with TRBJ2-1; tentative D call: TRBD2 (5 bases). The CDR3 reads CSVRSDNEQFF. CDR3 in DNA: TGCAGCGTTCGTAGCGACAATGAGCAGTTCTTC.